This TCR beta chain is from a study of blood T cells in healthy people across ages. Then a second PCR, running roughly 7 to 11 cycles, was carried out with a sample-barcoded 5' primer and a J-beta primer mix. Every cDNA molecule bore a tag from a template-switch adaptor containing 12 random nucleotides. Using its own MiXCR run on the 5' RACE reads, TCRdb lists one record per CDR3 protein. The sample consists of hundreds of thousands of distinct CDR3 sequences, roughly 30% of them appearing once. Points from the study as a whole: Strong correlation existed between TCR beta diversity and naive T cell percentage. More naive CD4+ cells and higher diversity marked long-lived donors relative to aged donors.

The CDR3 extends over 14 amino acids. CDR1 SGHTA and CDR2 FQGNSA come from the germline V gene. Of note for this clonotype: Its matching antigen is unknown. At one of its ends the junction is not consistent with the germline gene, which may arise from a read error.

The J gene is TRBJ1-2, the V gene TRBV7-2; unclear D gene. Specimen: blood. The TCR comes from a woman of 80 years or more in good health. CDR3 coding DNA: TGTGCCCGCAGCTTAGAAAGGCAGAACTATGGCTACACCTTC. It yields the protein CARSLERQNYGYTF.